These T cell receptor beta chains were read from a single sample in a study of T cells after yellow fever vaccination. TCRdb re-called the 5' RACE reads with MiXCR, one entry per CDR3 protein. The data hold around 320,000 distinct CDR3 sequences, with over 8.5% observed a single time. The sequencing used CD4+ T cells sorted from PBMCs, collected 45 days after the yellow fever booster vaccination. These receptor sequences come from a young man who received the YFV17D yellow fever vaccine. The CDR3 runs from the conserved cysteine through the conserved F or W. The order of the fields is clone size, D gene, J gene, V gene, CDR3 protein, CDR3 DNA. D genes are given only for firm matches. Clone size is shown for a subset of rows, as once, few, many or a class of expanded clone.

clone size: many; D gene: -; J gene: TRBJ1-4; V gene: TRBV5-1; CDR3 protein: CASSGSNEKLFF; CDR3 DNA: TGCGCCAGCAGCGGGAGTAATGAAAAACTGTTTTTT
clone size: -; D gene: TRBD2; J gene: TRBJ2-1; V gene: TRBV20-1; CDR3 protein: CSVAGTSGGLLSEQFF; CDR3 DNA: TGCAGTGTCGCCGGGACTAGCGGGGGGCTCCTTAGTGAGCAGTTCTTC
clone size: -; D gene: TRBD2; J gene: TRBJ2-1; V gene: TRBV12-3/TRBV12-4; CDR3 protein: CASSAPLAGGPREQFF; CDR3 DNA: TGTGCCAGCAGTGCCCCGCTAGCGGGGGGGCCTAGGGAGCAGTTCTTC
clone size: few; D gene: TRBD2; J gene: TRBJ2-1; V gene: TRBV20-1; CDR3 protein: CSALGLGNEQFF; CDR3 DNA: TGCAGTGCCCTAGGACTAGGTAATGAGCAGTTCTTC
clone size: few; D gene: -; J gene: TRBJ2-1; V gene: TRBV7-8; CDR3 protein: CASSARRGSSYNEQFF; CDR3 DNA: TGTGCCAGCAGCGCTAGACGGGGAAGCTCCTACAATGAGCAGTTCTTC
clone size: -; D gene: TRBD1; J gene: TRBJ1-1; V gene: TRBV19; CDR3 protein: CASSIEGTGKDTEAFF; CDR3 DNA: TGTGCCAGTAGTATAGAAGGGACAGGCAAAGACACTGAAGCTTTCTTT
clone size: many; D gene: -; J gene: TRBJ2-5; V gene: TRBV7-2; CDR3 protein: CASSSSTDGETQYF; CDR3 DNA: TGTGCCAGCAGCTCTTCGACAGACGGAGAGACCCAGTACTTC
clone size: -; D gene: TRBD2; J gene: TRBJ2-5; V gene: TRBV19; CDR3 protein: CASREGGRETQYF; CDR3 DNA: TGTGCCAGTCGGGAGGGGGGCCGGGAGACCCAGTACTTC
clone size: -; D gene: TRBD2; J gene: TRBJ2-3; V gene: TRBV3-1; CDR3 protein: CASSHGLATQYF; CDR3 DNA: TGTGCCAGCAGCCATGGACTAGCGACGCAGTATTTT
clone size: -; D gene: TRBD1; J gene: TRBJ2-5; V gene: TRBV7-6; CDR3 protein: CASSWVAGQGSAETQYF; CDR3 DNA: TGTGCCAGCAGCTGGGTCGCCGGACAGGGCAGCGCAGAGACCCAGTACTTC
clone size: -; D gene: -; J gene: TRBJ1-2; V gene: TRBV20-1; CDR3 protein: CSATSNYGYTF; CDR3 DNA: TGCAGTGCTACTTCTAACTATGGCTACACCTTC
clone size: many; D gene: -; J gene: TRBJ2-3; V gene: TRBV7-2; CDR3 protein: CASSTRTGGTDTQYF; CDR3 DNA: TGTGCCAGCAGTACCCGGACTGGGGGCACAGATACGCAGTATTTT
clone size: -; D gene: TRBD2; J gene: TRBJ2-3; V gene: TRBV10-3; CDR3 protein: CAISLTSGDPDTQYF; CDR3 DNA: TGTGCCATCAGCCTTACTAGCGGCGACCCAGATACGCAGTATTTT
clone size: few; D gene: TRBD1; J gene: TRBJ1-6; V gene: TRBV7-6; CDR3 protein: CASSYGQGLSPLHF; CDR3 DNA: TGTGCCAGCAGCTACGGACAGGGTCTCTCACCCCTCCACTTT
clone size: few; D gene: -; J gene: TRBJ1-3; V gene: TRBV7-2; CDR3 protein: CASSFGLSGNTIYF; CDR3 DNA: TGTGCCAGCAGCTTCGGGCTCTCTGGAAACACCATATATTTT
clone size: few; D gene: TRBD1; J gene: TRBJ2-2; V gene: TRBV20-1; CDR3 protein: CSARDRTGSNPGELFF; CDR3 DNA: TGCAGTGCTAGAGATCGGACAGGAAGTAACCCCGGGGAGCTGTTTTTT
clone size: -; D gene: TRBD1; J gene: TRBJ2-2; V gene: TRBV11-3; CDR3 protein: CASSSGQGAAGELFF; CDR3 DNA: TGTGCCAGCAGCTCGGGACAGGGGGCCGCCGGGGAGCTGTTTTTT
clone size: few; D gene: -; J gene: TRBJ2-1; V gene: TRBV15; CDR3 protein: CATSRDRDSLRGQFF; CDR3 DNA: TGTGCCACCAGCAGAGATCGCGACAGCCTACGGGGGCAGTTCTTC
clone size: few; D gene: -; J gene: TRBJ1-3; V gene: TRBV7-9; CDR3 protein: CASSTGANTIYF; CDR3 DNA: TGTGCCAGCAGCACGGGGGCTAACACCATATATTTT
clone size: few; D gene: TRBD2; J gene: TRBJ2-3; V gene: TRBV6-1; CDR3 protein: CASSDASGGAPDTQYF; CDR3 DNA: TGTGCCAGCAGTGACGCTAGCGGGGGGGCCCCAGATACGCAGTATTTT
clone size: many; D gene: -; J gene: TRBJ1-3; V gene: TRBV4-3; CDR3 protein: CASSQDLVGSGHGNTIYF; CDR3 DNA: TGCGCCAGCAGCCAAGATCTCGTAGGGAGCGGTCATGGAAACACCATATATTTT
clone size: -; D gene: -; J gene: TRBJ2-4; V gene: TRBV6-2/TRBV6-3; CDR3 protein: CASSYAWEAKNIQYF; CDR3 DNA: TGTGCCAGCAGTTACGCTTGGGAGGCCAAAAACATTCAGTACTTC
clone size: few; D gene: -; J gene: TRBJ1-4; V gene: TRBV5-1; CDR3 protein: CASSWAGINEKLLF; CDR3 DNA: TGCGCCAGCAGCTGGGCAGGGATTAATGAAAAACTGCTTTTT
clone size: few; D gene: -; J gene: TRBJ2-6; V gene: TRBV2; CDR3 protein: CASAGVSGANVLTF; CDR3 DNA: TGTGCCAGCGCCGGGGTCTCTGGGGCCAACGTCCTGACTTTC
clone size: once; D gene: TRBD2; J gene: TRBJ2-1; V gene: TRBV6-5; CDR3 protein: CASSRGLAGGPEQFF; CDR3 DNA: TGTGCCAGCAGTAGGGGACTAGCGGGGGGCCCGGAGCAGTTCTTC
clone size: many; D gene: TRBD1; J gene: TRBJ2-7; V gene: TRBV12-5; CDR3 protein: CASGPTGTYEQYF; CDR3 DNA: TGTGCTAGTGGCCCGACAGGGACCTACGAGCAGTACTTC
clone size: -; D gene: -; J gene: TRBJ1-1; V gene: TRBV4-3; CDR3 protein: CASSQDLPSGTEAFF; CDR3 DNA: TGCGCCAGCAGCCAAGATCTCCCGAGCGGCACTGAAGCTTTCTTT
clone size: few; D gene: TRBD1; J gene: TRBJ1-5; V gene: TRBV5-6; CDR3 protein: CASSSGQGYQPQHF; CDR3 DNA: TGTGCCAGCAGCTCGGGACAGGGGTATCAGCCCCAGCATTTT
clone size: -; D gene: TRBD1; J gene: TRBJ1-5; V gene: TRBV27; CDR3 protein: CASRIPPDRENSNQPQHF; CDR3 DNA: TGTGCCAGCAGGATCCCACCAGACAGGGAAAATAGCAATCAGCCCCAGCATTTT
clone size: many; D gene: -; J gene: TRBJ1-1; V gene: TRBV5-1; CDR3 protein: CASSLDGMNTEAFF; CDR3 DNA: TGCGCCAGCAGCTTGGATGGGATGAACACTGAAGCTTTCTTT
clone size: few; D gene: -; J gene: TRBJ2-1; V gene: TRBV5-1; CDR3 protein: CASSRAGQPITYNEQFF; CDR3 DNA: TGCGCCAGCAGCCGGGCCGGACAGCCCATAACCTACAATGAGCAGTTCTTC
clone size: few; D gene: -; J gene: TRBJ2-7; V gene: TRBV6-1; CDR3 protein: CASSEFVQAYEQYF; CDR3 DNA: TGTGCCAGCAGTGAATTCGTGCAGGCCTACGAGCAGTACTTC
clone size: few; D gene: -; J gene: TRBJ2-4; V gene: TRBV6-5; CDR3 protein: CASSYSPDVGDPAKNIQYF; CDR3 DNA: TGTGCCAGCAGTTACTCGCCTGACGTCGGCGACCCGGCCAAAAACATTCAGTACTTC
clone size: -; D gene: -; J gene: TRBJ1-2; V gene: TRBV4-1; CDR3 protein: CASSQGSTTLVYGYTF; CDR3 DNA: TGCGCCAGCAGCCAAGGTAGCACGACGTTAGTTTATGGCTACACCTTC
clone size: -; D gene: -; J gene: TRBJ1-2; V gene: TRBV12-3/TRBV12-4; CDR3 protein: CAIRGGKDYGYTF; CDR3 DNA: TGTGCCATAAGGGGGGGGAAAGACTATGGCTACACCTTC
clone size: -; D gene: -; J gene: TRBJ1-5; V gene: TRBV6-2/TRBV6-3; CDR3 protein: CASSYWDTHNQPQHF; CDR3 DNA: TGTGCCAGCAGTTACTGGGACACCCACAATCAGCCCCAGCATTTT
clone size: -; D gene: -; J gene: TRBJ2-5; V gene: TRBV28; CDR3 protein: CASSSNDSPQETQYF; CDR3 DNA: TGTGCCAGCAGTTCAAATGACAGCCCGCAAGAGACCCAGTACTTC
clone size: many; D gene: -; J gene: TRBJ2-5; V gene: TRBV5-1; CDR3 protein: CASSLDGTQTQYF; CDR3 DNA: TGCGCCAGCAGCTTGGATGGGACCCAGACCCAGTACTTC
clone size: -; D gene: -; J gene: TRBJ1-2; V gene: TRBV4-2; CDR3 protein: CASSQTETQGNGYTF; CDR3 DNA: TGTGCCAGCAGCCAAACTGAAACCCAGGGGAATGGCTACACCTTC
clone size: few; D gene: -; J gene: TRBJ2-1; V gene: TRBV5-1; CDR3 protein: CASSGGTFFNEQFF; CDR3 DNA: TGCGCCAGCAGCGGGGGGACATTCTTCAATGAGCAGTTCTTC
clone size: -; D gene: -; J gene: TRBJ1-3; V gene: TRBV10-3; CDR3 protein: CAIGGSSGNTIYF; CDR3 DNA: TGTGCCATAGGAGGGAGCTCTGGAAACACCATATATTTT
clone size: -; D gene: -; J gene: TRBJ1-4; V gene: TRBV20-1; CDR3 protein: CSAARGARVREKLFF; CDR3 DNA: TGCAGTGCTGCGAGGGGGGCGCGGGTGCGCGAAAAACTGTTTTTT
clone size: -; D gene: -; J gene: TRBJ2-1; V gene: TRBV6-2/TRBV6-3; CDR3 protein: CASSYRDNEQFF; CDR3 DNA: TGTGCCAGCAGTTACCGGGACAATGAGCAGTTCTTC
clone size: few; D gene: -; J gene: TRBJ1-2; V gene: TRBV19; CDR3 protein: CASSINRDSYGYTF; CDR3 DNA: TGTGCCAGTAGTATAAATCGGGATAGCTATGGCTACACCTTC
clone size: -; D gene: -; J gene: TRBJ2-6; V gene: TRBV27; CDR3 protein: CASTPLTGWTGANVLTF; CDR3 DNA: TGTGCCAGCACCCCTTTAACCGGCTGGACTGGGGCCAACGTCCTGACTTTC
clone size: few; D gene: -; J gene: TRBJ1-3; V gene: TRBV11-2; CDR3 protein: CASRDQSRGNTIYF; CDR3 DNA: TGTGCCAGCAGGGACCAATCCCGCGGAAACACCATATATTTT